These 11 T cell receptor beta chains originate from one sample sequenced in a study of vaccination and CD4 T cells after COVID-19. Once obtained from cultured CD4+ T cells, the DNA was sequenced using the Oncomine TCR Beta short-read assay. TCRdb analysed the PCR reads with MiXCR anew, one entry per CDR3 protein. This sample has almost 20,000 distinct CDR3 sequences, with 35% to 55% found just once. For these TCRs, the target antigens are not known. Treatment: roughly 11-day PBMC culture with coronavirus spike peptide pools or control peptides (ViraFEST assay). Sample: CD4+ T cells from blood, cultured in vitro, taken after SARS-CoV-2 vaccination. The receptors were gathered from a human donor who had recovered from COVID-19.

This chain links TRBV10-3 with TRBJ2-7, with D possibly matching TRBD2 (5 bases). This CDR3 spans 14 amino acids. Germline V gives CDR1 ENHRY, CDR2 SYGVKD. V was pared by 3 bases and J by 3 bases, with 12 bases between. The CDR3 DNA reads as TGTGCCATCAGTGAATCCGGGGTAGTCTACGAGCAGTACTTC. Residues: CAISESGVVYEQYF.

This chain joins TRBV7-9 and TRBJ1-2; TRBD1 matches at 8 bases. Looked up from germline, CDR1 is SEHNR and CDR2 is FQNEAQ (reference sequence). CDR3 size: 14 residues. The J segment lost 7 bases and the V segment lost 5 bases, leaving 9 bases of the junction unmatched. CDR3 residues: CASSLGQGGGGYTF. CDR3 DNA sequence: TGTGCCAGCAGCCTTGGACAGGGAGGAGGTGGCTACACCTTC. The full variable domain, its missing parts supplied by reference TRBV7-9 and TRBJ1-2, is DTGVSQNPRHKITKRGQNVTFRCDPISEHNRLYWYRQTLGQGPEFLTYFQNEAQLEKSRLLSDRFSAERPKGSFSTLEIQRTEQGDSAMYLCASSLGQGGGGYTFGSGTRLTVV.

The CDR3 DNA reads TGTGCCAGCAGTTTAGGTCCGGCATCGGACACTGAAGCTTTCTTT. Translating gives CASSLGPASDTEAFF. The chain carries TRBV27 and TRBJ1-1; no clear D. Trimming pared 2 bases from V and 3 bases from J, leaving 13 bases between. Germline V CDR1 and CDR2: MNHEY, SMNVEV (reference sequence). This CDR3 is built from 15 residues.

The chain joins TRBV20-1 to TRBJ2-5; TRBD2 matches 13 bases. The CDR3 consists of 16 residues. CDR1 and CDR2 from the germline V gene are DFQATT and SNEGSKA (reference sequence). The V and J ends lost 1 base and 3 bases, in that order; junction bases with no gene match: 5. CDR3 loop: CSARVSGLAGKETQYF. The CDR3 nucleotides are TGCAGTGCTAGAGTATCGGGACTAGCGGGAAAAGAGACCCAGTACTTC.

This clonotype is labeled as medium-sized. V and J are TRBV9 and TRBJ1-2; D might be TRBD1 (6 bases). V was clipped by 2 bases and J by 7 bases, with 15 bases between them. CDR1 is SGDLS, CDR2 YYNGEE, per germline. The CDR3 sequence is 14 residues long. In nucleotides, the CDR3 is TGTGCCAGCAGCGTCACTTCGGGGGGCAGTGGCTACACCTTC. This gives the protein CASSVTSGGSGYTF.

The chain recombines TRBV15 with TRBJ1-4, with TRBD1 matching 11 bases. The CDR3 runs to 17 residues. V shed 0 bases, J shed 3 bases, and the junction held 3 bases outside the gene matches. The germline gives CDR1 LNHNV, CDR2 YYDKDF (reference sequence). CDR3 coding DNA: TGTGCCACCAGCAGAGAGGACAGGGGGCGACCTAATGAAAAACTGTTTTTT. Its translation is CATSREDRGRPNEKLFF.

The V gene is TRBV19, the J gene TRBJ2-3; D may be TRBD2 (5 bases). From germline, CDR1 is LNHDA and CDR2 SQIVND (reference sequence). The CDR3 totals 14 residues. The ends were cut back, 3 bases at V and 0 bases at J, with 7 bases in the middle. CDR3 nucleotides: TGTGCCAGTAGTATCGGCGGGAGCACAGATACGCAGTATTTT. This codes for CASSIGGSTDTQYF.

The gene calls are TRBV19 and TRBJ1-6; D gene unclear. Trimming removed 1 base at V and 6 bases at J, with 13 bases between. CDR1 is LNHDA, CDR2 SQIVND, per germline (reference sequence). This CDR3 comprises 16 residues. The CDR3 DNA follows: TGTGCCAGTAGTATAGGTCGGCGGGTGCCTAATTCACCCCTCCACTTT. This gives the protein CASSIGRRVPNSPLHF.

This clonotype was observed a handful of times. This chain connects TRBV20-1 to TRBJ2-7, with D perhaps assigned TRBD1 or TRBD2 (5 bases each). Trimming left V 6 bases short and J 6 bases short, with 21 bases between. The CDR3 is 14 residues long. The V gene's germline CDR1 is DFQATT and CDR2 SNEGSKA (reference sequence). This CDR3 reads CSARGGPGSSEQYF. The CDR3 DNA follows: TGCAGTGCCCGGGGTGGCCCAGGGTCAAGCGAGCAGTACTTC.

V is TRBV5-4 and J is TRBJ2-2, with 10 bases that match TRBD2. V gave up 3 bases and J gave up 4 bases; unmatched junction bases: 3. The germline CDR1 and CDR2 sequences are SGHNT and YYREEE (reference sequence). The CDR3 has 15 residues. The chain's CDR3 is CASSSIAGGTGELFF. The CDR3 DNA sequence: TGTGCCAGCAGCTCGATAGCGGGAGGCACCGGGGAGCTGTTTTTT.

By sample fraction, this clonotype is medium-sized. The genes are TRBV6-2 or TRBV6-3 and TRBJ1-5; 8 nucleotides agree with TRBD1. Germline V lookup: CDR1 MNHEY, CDR2 SVGEGT. This CDR3 is 18 amino acids long. V gave up 0 bases and J gave up 6 bases; unmatched junction bases: 13. The CDR3 nucleotides are TGTGCCAGCAGTTACTCCGGCCCAGGGGGCGCGAAGGGTCAGCCCCAGCATTTT. Its translation: CASSYSGPGGAKGQPQHF.